This TCR beta chain originates from a study of memory CD4+ T cells and cytomegalovirus serostatus. Study-level results: CMV serostatus prediction reached median AUC approximately 0.95, or 0.91 with US-trained model.

Generated by immunoSEQ multiplex PCR, the TCRdb table keeps only in-frame clones and is missing some. The sample includes 40,000 to 55,000 clones, about four fifths of them seen just once. Comments on this clone: Its antigen is unknown.

Looked up from germline, CDR1 is MNHNS and CDR2 is SASEGT. This CDR3 contains 16 residues. Trimming cost V 0 bases and J 6 bases, with 18 bases left between them. The sort gate was single viable CD3+CD4+CD8-CD45RO+ cells for memory CD4+ T cells. This sequence originates from an adult in good health and CMV-seropositive. The sample consisted of memory CD4+ T cells from blood. The chain has TRBV6-1 and TRBJ2-7; the D gene is possibly TRBD2 (7 bases). The DNA of the CDR3 is TGTGCCAGCAGTGAAGCGGGGGGGCCAGCTAGGGGCGAGCAGTACTTC. Translated: CASSEAGGPARGEQYF.